The rows below give T cell receptor beta chains drawn from one sample of a study of CD8+CD57+ T cells in acquired aplastic anemia. MiXCR was run by TCRdb on the reads, yielding one entry per CDR3 protein. The sample shows around 160,000 distinct CDR3 sequences, around 48% of them seen only once. The sample consisted of sorted CD4+, CD8+, or CD8+CD57+ T cells (not recorded which) from PBMCs. These receptors were taken from a human donor with aplastic anemia. Both conserved end residues are part of each CDR3. Fields, in order: J gene, V gene, D gene, clone size, CDR3 DNA, CDR3 protein. D genes are given only for firm matches. Not all rows give a size; the values are once, few, many and, for expanded clones, a class.

J gene: TRBJ1-6; V gene: TRBV6-1; D gene: -; clone size: -; CDR3 DNA: TGTGCCAGCAGTAATAATTCACCCCTCCACTTT; CDR3 protein: CASSNNSPLHF
J gene: TRBJ2-3; V gene: TRBV12-5; D gene: -; clone size: -; CDR3 DNA: TGTGCTAGTGGTTTGGCGAGGTTGGATACGCAGTATTTT; CDR3 protein: CASGLARLDTQYF
J gene: TRBJ2-1; V gene: TRBV24-1; D gene: TRBD2; clone size: -; CDR3 DNA: TGTGCCAGCAGCCCTAACATAGCGGGGGCTATCAATCAGCAGTTCTTC; CDR3 protein: CASSPNIAGAINQQFF
J gene: TRBJ2-7; V gene: TRBV7-6; D gene: -; clone size: -; CDR3 DNA: TGTGCCAGCAGTGAACTCGGCAATCCGTCCGAGCAGTACTTC; CDR3 protein: CASSELGNPSEQYF
J gene: TRBJ2-1; V gene: TRBV7-3; D gene: -; clone size: -; CDR3 DNA: TGTGCCAGCAGCTCACTACGAGGCGGATCAGACAATGAGCGGTCCTTC; CDR3 protein: CASSSLRGGSDNERSF
J gene: TRBJ1-2; V gene: TRBV19; D gene: -; clone size: many; CDR3 DNA: TGTGCCCGCAGAGGGACACTTTTGGAGGGATCCTATGGCTACACCTTC; CDR3 protein: CARRGTLLEGSYGYTF
J gene: TRBJ2-3; V gene: TRBV5-1; D gene: TRBD2; clone size: many; CDR3 DNA: TGCGCCAGCAGCTTGTCTAGCGGGGTCACAGATACGCAGTATTTT; CDR3 protein: CASSLSSGVTDTQYF
J gene: TRBJ1-4; V gene: TRBV3-1; D gene: -; clone size: many; CDR3 DNA: TGTGCCAGCAGCCAAAGGTCCCAGCTGGAGGAAAAACTGTTTTTT; CDR3 protein: CASSQRSQLEEKLFF
J gene: TRBJ1-4; V gene: TRBV20-1; D gene: TRBD1; clone size: once; CDR3 DNA: TGCAGTGCTATAACAGGGGCGGGGGAAAAACTGTTTTTT; CDR3 protein: CSAITGAGEKLFF
J gene: TRBJ1-6; V gene: TRBV7-9; D gene: -; clone size: -; CDR3 DNA: TGTGCCAGCAGTTTAACGCGGAATTCACCCCTCCACTTT; CDR3 protein: CASSLTRNSPLHF
J gene: TRBJ1-1; V gene: TRBV15; D gene: -; clone size: -; CDR3 DNA: TGTGCCACCAGCACTGGCAGGGAGGACACTGAAGCTTTCTTT; CDR3 protein: CATSTGREDTEAFF
J gene: TRBJ1-6; V gene: TRBV20-1; D gene: -; clone size: once; CDR3 DNA: TGCAGTGCTAGAGCCTCGGGGGAAAATTATTCACCCCTCCACTTT; CDR3 protein: CSARASGENYSPLHF
J gene: TRBJ2-3; V gene: TRBV27; D gene: -; clone size: -; CDR3 DNA: TGTGCCAGCAGAAGGTCTAGCACAGATACGCAGTATTTT; CDR3 protein: CASRRSSTDTQYF
J gene: TRBJ1-4; V gene: TRBV6-1; D gene: -; clone size: -; CDR3 DNA: TGTGCCAGCGGAAGTTGGACCCCCTCCGAAAAACTGTTTTTT; CDR3 protein: CASGSWTPSEKLFF
J gene: TRBJ1-4; V gene: TRBV2; D gene: TRBD1; clone size: -; CDR3 DNA: TGTGCCAGCACGGGACAGGCTAATGAAAAACTGTTTTTT; CDR3 protein: CASTGQANEKLFF
J gene: TRBJ2-3; V gene: TRBV24-1; D gene: TRBD1; clone size: many; CDR3 DNA: TGTGCCACAGGAGGTGGGCGGAGACAGGGGTTCACAGATACGCAGTATTTT; CDR3 protein: CATGGGRRQGFTDTQYF
J gene: TRBJ1-1; V gene: TRBV12-3/TRBV12-4; D gene: TRBD1; clone size: -; CDR3 DNA: TGTGCCAGTCCTCCAGGGGGTTGCACTGAAGCTTTCTTT; CDR3 protein: CASPPGGCTEAFF
J gene: TRBJ2-1; V gene: TRBV20-1; D gene: TRBD2; clone size: many; CDR3 DNA: TGCAGTCCACATGGGCGGGAGGGCCCTTTCGGTGAGCAGTTCTTC; CDR3 protein: CSPHGREGPFGEQFF
J gene: TRBJ2-7; V gene: TRBV7-8; D gene: TRBD1; clone size: -; CDR3 DNA: TGTGCCAGCAGCCCGGGACAGGGGGCAGGACAGTACTTC; CDR3 protein: CASSPGQGAGQYF
J gene: TRBJ2-1; V gene: TRBV11-2; D gene: -; clone size: many; CDR3 DNA: TGTGCCAGCAGCTCCCCCCTTCACTGGCCCGATGAGCAGTTCTTC; CDR3 protein: CASSSPLHWPDEQFF
J gene: TRBJ2-5; V gene: TRBV10-1; D gene: TRBD2; clone size: -; CDR3 DNA: TGTGCCAGCAGCCCCGACCCTCGACTAGCGGGAGGTGAGACCCAGTACTTC; CDR3 protein: CASSPDPRLAGGETQYF
J gene: TRBJ2-7; V gene: TRBV5-1; D gene: -; clone size: many; CDR3 DNA: TGCGCCAGCAGCTTGGCTGAGGTGACGACCTACGAGCAGTACTTC; CDR3 protein: CASSLAEVTTYEQYF
J gene: TRBJ1-6; V gene: TRBV6-1; D gene: -; clone size: many; CDR3 DNA: TGTGCCAGCAGTGAAAGGACAACTTATAATTCACCCCTCCACTTT; CDR3 protein: CASSERTTYNSPLHF
J gene: TRBJ1-1; V gene: TRBV24-1; D gene: -; clone size: -; CDR3 DNA: TGTGCCACCAGTGAGTCCGGGCGATCCAGTGGTGCTTTCTTT; CDR3 protein: CATSESGRSSGAFF
J gene: TRBJ1-1; V gene: TRBV3-1; D gene: TRBD1; clone size: -; CDR3 DNA: TGTGCCAGCAGCCAACCGGGACAGGGGGCTGAAGCTTTCTTT; CDR3 protein: CASSQPGQGAEAFF
J gene: TRBJ1-1; V gene: TRBV19; D gene: -; clone size: -; CDR3 DNA: TGTGCCAGTATCGAACGCGGCAGGGTGGGGAACACTGAAGCTTTCTTT; CDR3 protein: CASIERGRVGNTEAFF
J gene: TRBJ1-1; V gene: TRBV19; D gene: -; clone size: many; CDR3 DNA: TGTGCCAGTAGTATTCAGCGGTACCACATGAACACTGAAGCTTTCTTT; CDR3 protein: CASSIQRYHMNTEAFF
J gene: TRBJ2-7; V gene: TRBV29-1; D gene: TRBD1; clone size: -; CDR3 DNA: TGCAGCGTTGCGACAGGGTCCTACGAGCAGTACTTC; CDR3 protein: CSVATGSYEQYF
J gene: TRBJ2-5; V gene: TRBV19; D gene: TRBD1; clone size: once; CDR3 DNA: TGTGCCAGTATGGACGACAGGGACAGAGAGACCCAGTACTTC; CDR3 protein: CASMDDRDRETQYF
J gene: TRBJ2-1; V gene: TRBV11-3; D gene: TRBD2; clone size: -; CDR3 DNA: TGTGCCAGCAGCACGGGACTAGGAGAGCAGTTCTTC; CDR3 protein: CASSTGLGEQFF
J gene: TRBJ1-5; V gene: TRBV15; D gene: TRBD1; clone size: -; CDR3 DNA: TGTGCCACCAGCAGAGGTAGGGGACAGGGGGCATGGCAGCCCCAGCATTTT; CDR3 protein: CATSRGRGQGAWQPQHF
J gene: TRBJ2-1; V gene: TRBV12-3/TRBV12-4; D gene: TRBD1; clone size: many; CDR3 DNA: TGTGCCAGCAGTCCGGACAGGGGCTCCTACAATGAGCAGTTCTTC; CDR3 protein: CASSPDRGSYNEQFF
J gene: TRBJ2-7; V gene: TRBV4-2; D gene: TRBD2; clone size: -; CDR3 DNA: TGTGCCAGCAGCCAAGTTCACAGCGGGATCACCTACGGGCAGTACTTC; CDR3 protein: CASSQVHSGITYGQYF
J gene: TRBJ2-5; V gene: TRBV19; D gene: TRBD1; clone size: -; CDR3 DNA: TGTGCCAGTATTATCGTACCGGGACAGGGGAAAGAGACCCAGTACTTC; CDR3 protein: CASIIVPGQGKETQYF
J gene: TRBJ1-1; V gene: TRBV7-9; D gene: -; clone size: -; CDR3 DNA: TGTGCCAGCAGCTTAGGACAGCTAGAAGCTTTCTTT; CDR3 protein: CASSLGQLEAFF
J gene: TRBJ2-7; V gene: TRBV25-1; D gene: TRBD2; clone size: -; CDR3 DNA: TGTGCCAGCAGTCTCTTAGCGGGGAATGAGCAGTACTTC; CDR3 protein: CASSLLAGNEQYF
J gene: TRBJ1-5; V gene: TRBV15; D gene: -; clone size: -; CDR3 DNA: TGTGCCACCAGCAGAGTAGGCAGCGATAGCAATCAGCCCCAGCATTTT; CDR3 protein: CATSRVGSDSNQPQHF
J gene: TRBJ1-6; V gene: TRBV3-1; D gene: TRBD1; clone size: many; CDR3 DNA: TGTGCCAGCAGCCAGATACAGGGGGCAGGATCACCCCTCCACTTT; CDR3 protein: CASSQIQGAGSPLHF
J gene: TRBJ1-1; V gene: TRBV5-1; D gene: TRBD1; clone size: -; CDR3 DNA: TGCGCCAGCAGCTTGGCGGTGAAAGGACAGGGGGCTCTGAACACTGAAGCTTTCTTT; CDR3 protein: CASSLAVKGQGALNTEAFF
J gene: TRBJ2-1; V gene: TRBV10-3; D gene: -; clone size: -; CDR3 DNA: TGTGCCATCAGTGAGTCGGACCTCCCAGGCTCCTACAATGAGCAGTTCTTC; CDR3 protein: CAISESDLPGSYNEQFF
J gene: TRBJ1-2; V gene: TRBV5-6; D gene: TRBD1; clone size: once; CDR3 DNA: TGTGCCAGCAGCGCGGGGACAGGGGGGCATGGCTACACCTTC; CDR3 protein: CASSAGTGGHGYTF
J gene: TRBJ1-6; V gene: TRBV5-1; D gene: -; clone size: -; CDR3 DNA: TGCGCCAGCAGCTTGGAGGTGCGGTCACCCCTCCACTTT; CDR3 protein: CASSLEVRSPLHF
J gene: TRBJ2-7; V gene: TRBV6-5; D gene: -; clone size: many; CDR3 DNA: TGTGCCAGCAGTTACCGAGCCAGGGAGCAGTACTTC; CDR3 protein: CASSYRAREQYF
J gene: TRBJ2-5; V gene: TRBV20-1; D gene: -; clone size: many; CDR3 DNA: TGCAGTGCTAGAGCGGGAGCTGAGACCCAGTACTTC; CDR3 protein: CSARAGAETQYF